This paragraph covers one T cell receptor (beta chain) sequence. Distinct nucleotide sequences in the sample also encode this CDR3. The sample is drawn from a study of blood T cell repertoires in COVID-19. Across the whole study: COVID-19 samples collected from the United States, Italy and Spain covered acute and convalescent phases. Nucleic acid was either cDNA or gDNA, and it came from T cells, B-cell-depleted T cells, or PBMCs.

This CDR3 comprises 14 residues. Trimming took off 1 base at V and 4 bases at J, with 10 bases between the two ends. Germline-derived CDR1 and CDR2 are LNHDA and SQIVND (reference sequence). Original handling: Estimated nucleated cell counts came from reference gene primer amplification. The table came from immunoSEQ multiplex PCR; TCRdb's copy has only in-frame clones and leaves some out. Clone size and V and J calls were adopted from that table, with D and trimming inferred from the DNA. The table has more than 400,000 clones, 80% to 90% seen once; the top ten hold roughly 3.2%. The chain uses TRBV19 and TRBJ1-2, with D possibly matching TRBD1 (5 bases). Source material: peripheral blood. This clonotype was sampled from a human donor in a cohort sampled during active COVID-19. The CDR3, as DNA: TGTGCCAGTAGTATAGGGAGACAGAGCTATGGCTACACCTTC. This translates into CASSIGRQSYGYTF.